The text below deals with one TCR beta chain. Its antigen is currently not known. Per-base quality was not reported, and no clone a single base away is much larger than it. The CDR3 runs 12 amino acids, cysteine and phenylalanine included. Only the CDR3 portion is preserved as DNA: 36 bases, with reading frame beginning at the first base. V is shortened by 5 bases, J by 6 bases, and the region joining them spans 11 bases. The germline V gene encodes CDR1 SEHNR and CDR2 FQNEAQ (reference sequence). One collaborating source in Seattle enrolled patients while the patients were actively infected and followed the patients over time throughout the course of disease. Each collaborating institution followed its own protocols to collect whole blood in K2EDTA tubes. For TCRbeta analysis, collaborators shipped samples as frozen whole blood, isolated PBMCs, or DNA extracted from either of those sample types. The sample comes from a study of blood T cell repertoires in COVID-19 (dated by TCRdb to the early 2020s). The study in broad terms: Samples from collaborators originated in the United States, Italy and Spain and spanned both the acute and convalescent phases of COVID-19. Deeply sampled blood TCRbeta repertoires from subjects exposed to, actively infected with, or recovered from COVID-19 were included in the dataset. Where available, HLA class I and class II types were obtained from metadata supplied by the sample provider rather than from assay-based typing. A de-identified subject ID, COVID-19 status, age in years and sex were almost always included in the sample metadata. The repertoires were made available in a free public database intended to serve as a resource for research on the immune response to SARS-CoV-2. The prospective study material was composed of cDNA or gDNA derived from T cells, B-cell-depleted T cells, or PBMCs. Samples came from the ongoing ImmuneRACE study (first 160 participants) plus 1,254 subjects from 6 global collaborators. General study outcomes and caveats: The quantity of clinical and demographic metadata differed by source and by participant and was supplied without curation.

TCRbeta CDR3 regions were amplified from genomic DNA by means of the immunoSEQ Assay, a bias-controlled multiplex PCR. Concerning the study's data processing: Within the assay, amplification of reference gene primers was used to estimate how many nucleated cells each sample contained. To quantify the absolute abundance of each unique TCRbeta CDR3 rearrangement, sequence reads were collapsed and filtered. Productive Simpson clonality was computed per sample as the square root of Simpson's diversity index over productive rearrangements. The immuneACCESS repertoire file appears here via TCRdb, limited to in-frame rearrangements. These files lack a portion of the clones; in checked studies, under half of the deficit traces to unresolved V genes, and the cause of the others is not known. For V, J and clone size, that table is used; D and trimming come from the DNA. The sample table shows under 200,000 clones, and around 83% are seen once. 5% to 6% of the sample belongs to the ten largest clones.

The source is a woman aged 45-65 years with COVID-19, enrolled during active disease. Sequences were obtained from peripheral blood. The chain uses TRBV7-9 and TRBJ2-7; TRBD1 is perhaps the D gene, given 5 matching bases. The sequence in DNA is TGTGCCAGCAGCCGCTTGGGGCCCGAGCAGTACTTC. Translated, this is CASSRLGPEQYF.